Following are 8 T cell receptor beta chains from one sample sequenced in a study of response to subunit inactivated influenza vaccine. Via MiXCR, TCRdb re-called the RT-PCR reads, giving one row per CDR3 protein. The sample lists about 780,000 distinct CDR3 sequences, roughly 20% seen once, with about 11% in the top ten. The sample here was PBMCs from blood, taken around 5 days after vaccination. Every receptor here comes from a man aged 45-65 years who received an inactivated influenza vaccine.

This chain uses TRBV6-1 with TRBJ1-2, with D hard to call. The V end was cut by 4 bases, the J end by 6 bases, with 6 bases between. The CDR3 runs to 11 residues. Germline lookup yields CDR1 MNHNS and CDR2 SASEGT. Here the CDR3 reads CASSGSDGYTF. The CDR3 nucleotides read TGTGCCAGCAGTGGGTCGGATGGCTACACCTTC.

The chain combines TRBV5-1 with TRBJ1-5; maybe TRBD1 (5 bases). Trimming took 4 bases from V and 3 from J, leaving 8 bases between them. The CDR3 totals 13 residues. The germline V gene encodes CDR1 SGHRS and CDR2 YFSETQ. The CDR3 loop is CASSTDTNQPQHF. DNA of the CDR3: TGCGCCAGCAGCACGGACACCAATCAGCCCCAGCATTTT.

This chain joins TRBV2 and TRBJ2-7, with 8 nucleotides matching TRBD1. Germline lookup yields CDR1 SNHLY and CDR2 FYNNEI. J lost 2 bases, V lost 6 bases, and 9 bases had no gene match. CDR3 length equals 15 residues. The CDR3 here is CASRAGQGFPYEQYF. CDR3 bases: TGTGCCAGCAGGGCTGGACAGGGCTTCCCCTACGAGCAGTACTTC.

Only a few counts were recorded for this clonotype. The gene calls are TRBV12-3 or TRBV12-4 and TRBJ2-1; 16 bases line up with TRBD2. Unmatched junction bases numbered 10, after V lost 6 bases and J lost 8 bases. CDR3 size: 17 residues. The CDR3 reads CASSPRPGLAGGYEQFF. The CDR3 DNA reads TGTGCCAGCAGCCCCCGCCCGGGACTAGCGGGGGGGTATGAGCAGTTCTTC.

This clonotype was counted ten times or more. The V gene is TRBV6-1, the J gene TRBJ2-3, with TRBD1 as a possible D gene (6 bases). Trimming left V 4 bases short and J 0 bases short, with 11 bases between. The germline V gene encodes CDR1 MNHNS and CDR2 SASEGT. The CDR3 spans 15 residues. This CDR3 reads CASSGQGPSTDTQYF. CDR3 nucleotides: TGTGCCAGCAGTGGGCAGGGGCCGAGCACAGATACGCAGTATTTT.

This clonotype was picked up a small number of times. The chain couples TRBV18 to TRBJ1-5, with D perhaps TRBD1 (5 bases). The CDR3 extends over 15 amino acids. Germline V CDR1 and CDR2: KGHSH, LQKENI. The V and J ends lost 1 base and 7 bases respectively, with 14 bases between them. Here the CDR3 reads CASSPRSGASQPQHF. CDR3 in DNA: TGTGCCAGCTCACCACGGTCCGGGGCCTCCCAGCCCCAGCATTTT.

This clonotype has more than one count but fewer than ten. J is TRBJ1-2 and V is TRBV12-3 or TRBV12-4; D remains ambiguous. The CDR3 extends over 14 amino acids. Trimming removed 6 bases from V and 0 bases from J, with 11 bases in between. Written as DNA, the CDR3 is TGTGCCAGCAGCTCGCCCACAGCTAACTATGGCTACACCTTC. It translates to CASSSPTANYGYTF.

This clonotype has a handful of counts. The rearrangement uses TRBV28 and TRBJ1-1; D not resolved. V lost 6 bases, J lost 1 base, and 12 bases lay in between. CDR1 MDHEN and CDR2 SYDVKM come from the germline V gene. This CDR3 contains 14 residues. This CDR3 reads CASSLGFSNTEAFF. The DNA of the CDR3 is TGTGCCAGCAGCCTGGGATTTTCGAACACTGAAGCTTTCTTT. The full variable domain, completed using reference TRBV28 and TRBJ1-1, is DVKVTQSSRYLVKRTGEKVFLECVQDMDHENMFWYRQDPGLGLRLIYFSYDVKMKEKGDIPEGYSVSREKKERFSLILESASTNQTSMYLCASSLGFSNTEAFFGQGTRLTVV.